A selection of T cell receptor beta chains follows, all from one sample in a study of T cells in Graves' hyperthyroidism and ophthalmopathy. A single record per CDR3 protein comes from TCRdb applying MiXCR to the multiplex PCR reads. The data contain about 420,000 distinct CDR3 sequences, 15% to 18% of them seen just once; the ten biggest clones take up 13% to 15%. The material sequenced was blood. The source of these receptors is a young woman with Graves' hyperthyroidism. Both conserved end residues are part of each CDR3. D genes are given only for firm matches. Only part of the rows carry a size: once, few, many, or a class if the clone is expanded.

J gene | clone size | V gene | D gene | CDR3 DNA | CDR3 protein
TRBJ1-6 | few | TRBV7-2 | - | TGTGCCAGCAGCTCGCGGCGCACTCAGGGTGGTAATTCACCCCTCCACTTT | CASSSRRTQGGNSPLHF
TRBJ2-7 | - | TRBV6-1 | TRBD1 | TGTGCCAGCAGCCAGGGACAGGATTTCTACGAGCAGTACTTC | CASSQGQDFYEQYF
TRBJ1-5 | - | TRBV6-1 | - | TGTGCCAGCAGTGGGACACGCGGGGGCAATCAGCCCCAGCATTTT | CASSGTRGGNQPQHF
TRBJ2-3 | few | TRBV24-1 | TRBD2 | TGTGCCACCAGTGATCGCGCGGGGGGGCCGGCAGATACGCAGTATTTT | CATSDRAGGPADTQYF
TRBJ1-1 | - | TRBV19 | - | TGTGCCAGTAGGTACACGGGAGAAGCTTTCTTT | CASRYTGEAFF
TRBJ1-1 | many | TRBV7-3 | - | TGTGCCAGCAGCTTAAATAGGAGCAGGACGGGGCTGAACACTGAAGCTTTCTTT | CASSLNRSRTGLNTEAFF
TRBJ2-1 | - | TRBV12-3/TRBV12-4 | - | TGTGCCAGCAGGGCACTATTAGCGGCAAACAATGAGCAGTTCTTT | CASRALLAANNEQFF
TRBJ1-6 | many | TRBV3-1 | - | TGTGCCAGCAGCCAACAGGCTGTGACACCCCTCCACTTT | CASSQQAVTPLHF
TRBJ1-4 | many | TRBV20-1 | - | TGCAGTGCTAGAGATTTAGGAACAAGGGACCTATCTGAAAAACTGTTTTTT | CSARDLGTRDLSEKLFF
TRBJ2-2 | many | TRBV9 | - | TGTGCCAGCAGCCCCCGCAGCGCGTCGGACCGGGAGCTGTTTTTT | CASSPRSASDRELFF
TRBJ2-3 | few | TRBV6-5 | TRBD2 | TGTGCCAGCAGTTACCATGGGGGCGCGGGGGGGCCGGCAGATACGCAGTATTTT | CASSYHGGAGGPADTQYF
TRBJ2-3 | many | TRBV11-2 | TRBD2 | TGTGCCAGCAGCTTAGTCGGGACTAGCGGGGCCACAGATACGCAGTATTTT | CASSLVGTSGATDTQYF
TRBJ2-1 | few | TRBV24-1 | - | TGTGCCACCAGTGACCCCCGTAAGGGGGGCCGGTACAATGAGCAGTTCTTC | CATSDPRKGGRYNEQFF
TRBJ2-7 | many | TRBV5-1 | - | TGCGCCAGCAGCTTTGGATACAGGAGAACTCCCTACGAGCAGTACTTC | CASSFGYRRTPYEQYF
TRBJ2-7 | many | TRBV20-1 | - | TGCAGTGCTAGAGGAGGGAGTTTCTACGAGCAGTACTTC | CSARGGSFYEQYF
TRBJ1-2 | many | TRBV12-3/TRBV12-4 | TRBD1 | TGTGCCAGCAGTTTAGGCGGGACAGGGTACGGCTACACCTTC | CASSLGGTGYGYTF
TRBJ2-3 | - | TRBV28 | - | TGTGCCAGCAGCCAACAGGGTTTGAGGGATACGCAGTATTTT | CASSQQGLRDTQYF
TRBJ1-3 | many | TRBV11-2 | TRBD1 | TGTGCCAGCAGCTTAGTCGGGGACAGGGGACCTTCTGGAAACACCATATATTTT | CASSLVGDRGPSGNTIYF
TRBJ2-1 | few | TRBV25-1 | TRBD1 | TGTGCCAGCACGGGACAGGTTAACAATGAGCAGTTCTTC | CASTGQVNNEQFF
TRBJ2-3 | many | TRBV3-1 | TRBD2 | TGTGCCAGCACCCCGAGGGGGACTAGCGGAAACACAGATACGCAGTATTTT | CASTPRGTSGNTDTQYF
TRBJ2-7 | many | TRBV15 | - | TGTGCCACCAGCAGAGATATCGGGACCGCGACCTACGAGCAGTACTTC | CATSRDIGTATYEQYF
TRBJ2-1 | many | TRBV5-1 | - | TGCGCCAGCAGCTTGGTAGGGGGTGCCTACAATGAGCAGTTCTTC | CASSLVGGAYNEQFF
TRBJ2-3 | - | TRBV14 | - | TGTGCCAGCAGCCAAAGGTACAGGAATACAGATACGCAGTATTTT | CASSQRYRNTDTQYF
TRBJ2-5 | - | TRBV15 | - | TGTGCCACCAGCAGAGATGGGGCTGACGGCCAAGAGACCCAGTACTTC | CATSRDGADGQETQYF
TRBJ2-7 | - | TRBV4-1 | - | TGCGCCAGCAGCCACGTATCTAGTGGGTCCTACGAGCAGTACTTC | CASSHVSSGSYEQYF
TRBJ1-1 | few | TRBV20-1 | - | TGCAGTGCTAGAGATCCAGGGAGGGAGAACACTGAAGCTTTCTTT | CSARDPGRENTEAFF
TRBJ2-3 | many | TRBV5-1 | - | TGCGCCAGCAGCTTGGTAGGAGGTCCAGATACGCAGTATTTT | CASSLVGGPDTQYF